This is a list of T cell receptor beta chains from one sample in a study of blood T cells in healthy people across ages. TCRdb passed the 5' RACE reads through MiXCR, listing each CDR3 protein once. There are 720,000 or so distinct CDR3 sequences in the sample; over 40% occur only once, and approximately 31% lies in the top ten. Sequenced input: blood. These TCRs come from a man at least 80 years old in good health. Both conserved end residues are part of each CDR3. The D gene is left open where the match is weak. Where a row states a size, it is once, few, many or the class of an expanded clone; other rows omit it.

length	size	J	D	V	DNA	CDR3
15	few	TRBJ2-7	TRBD2	TRBV28	TGTGCCACCCGGACTAGCGGGGCGAGCTCCTACGAGCAGTACTTC	CATRTSGASSYEQYF
13	-	TRBJ1-1	-	TRBV5-1	TGCGCCAGCAGCTTGGCAGAGCCAGCTGAAGCTTTCTTT	CASSLAEPAEAFF
16	few	TRBJ2-2	-	TRBV6-6	TGTGCCAGCTCGCTGGTCAGGGCTAGTCAGGCCGGGGAGCTGTTTTTT	CASSLVRASQAGELFF
15	-	TRBJ1-6	TRBD1	TRBV20-1	TGCAGTGCTAGAGCCAGGACAGGGGAGAATTCACCCCTCCACTTT	CSARARTGENSPLHF
13	many	TRBJ2-7	-	TRBV7-2	TGTGCCAGCAGCTTGGACAGGGAGGGCGAGCAGTACTTC	CASSLDREGEQYF
17	-	TRBJ1-2	-	TRBV4-3	TGCGCCAGCAGCCCCGAGGGCGGGGTTAAGTCGGGGTATGGCTACACCTTC	CASSPEGGVKSGYGYTF
13	-	TRBJ1-1	-	TRBV6-5	TGTGCCAGTCGGCGCAGCATGAACACTGAAGCTTTCTTT	CASRRSMNTEAFF
14	once	TRBJ1-1	TRBD1	TRBV3-1	TGTGCCAGCCGTCCTGGGGACAGGAACACTGAAGCTTTCTTT	CASRPGDRNTEAFF
17	-	TRBJ1-5	-	TRBV28	TGTGCCAGCAGTTTAAGGGGCGACATGAATAGCAATCAGCCCCAGCATTTT	CASSLRGDMNSNQPQHF
14	many	TRBJ2-3	-	TRBV5-1	TGCGCCAGCGCCATAGCGGAGGGCACAGATACGCAGTATTTT	CASAIAEGTDTQYF
13	-	TRBJ1-5	-	TRBV20-1	TGCAGTGCCCCAAGAGGGGTGAATCAGCCCCAGCATTTT	CSAPRGVNQPQHF
16	-	TRBJ2-3	-	TRBV12-5	TGTGCTAGTGGTTTGGTAGACGTTTCGAACACAGATACGCAGTATTTT	CASGLVDVSNTDTQYF
13	many	TRBJ2-4	-	TRBV28	TGTGCCAGCGCCGAGGGGGGGCAAAACATTCAGTACTTC	CASAEGGQNIQYF
14	-	TRBJ2-1	TRBD2	TRBV15	TGTGCCACCGGGGCGGGAGGATCCTACAATGAGCAGTTCTTC	CATGAGGSYNEQFF
14	many	TRBJ2-7	TRBD1	TRBV6-2/TRBV6-3	TGTGCCAGCAGTCGGACAGGGGGCAACTACGAGCAGTACTTC	CASSRTGGNYEQYF
14	-	TRBJ2-1	-	TRBV20-1	TGCAGTGCCACGAGTGGGAGAGGGTACAATGAGCAGTTCTTC	CSATSGRGYNEQFF